This T cell receptor beta chain was documented in a study of vaccination effects on CD4 cells after COVID-19. Study-level information: Wells containing over 1.5 million PBMC each were cultured with about 9 IU/ml IL-2 and approximately 10 ug/ml peptides. General study results and limits: Both infection-induced and vaccine-induced clones contracted markedly at late post-vaccination timepoints. Few convalescent patients were studied, and early post-infection samples were lacking.

At the end of over 8 days of culture, CD4+ T cells were isolated. Cultures received IL-2 medium that replaced half the medium on days 3 and 7. This clone has more than one count but fewer than ten. Its antigen is not known. The V and J ends lost 5 bases and 1 base respectively, with 9 bases between them. CDR1 is SEHNR, CDR2 FQNEAQ, per germline (reference sequence). The CDR3 extends over 14 amino acids. Libraries were prepared by immunoSEQ multiplex PCR; TCRdb keeps only in-frame clonotypes and omits some of them. The data contain tens of thousands of clones, 70% to 85% of them singletons. The input for sequencing was CD4+ T cells from PBMCs cultured without peptide, taken before COVID-19 vaccination. The sequence was obtained from a human donor who had a prior SARS-CoV-2 infection. The J gene is TRBJ1-5, the V gene TRBV7-9; D is unresolved. The CDR3 region has the DNA TGTGCCAGCAGCCCAGACATAAGCAATCAGCCCCAGCATTTT. This codes for CASSPDISNQPQHF.